This entry lists 18 T cell receptor beta chains sequenced from one sample in a study of PD-1 blockade in classical Hodgkin lymphoma. Time point: cycle 4 day 1 (C4D1), after less than 7 weeks of nivolumab. Autologous stem cell transplantation was followed by relapse in every patient, and brentuximab vedotin exposure varied. Generated by immunoSEQ multiplex PCR, the TCRdb table keeps only in-frame clones and is missing some. Of around 21,000 clones listed, approximately 73% are singletons. Sequencing was performed on peripheral blood mononuclear cells (PBMCs), taken before the fourth cycle of nivolumab. These receptor sequences come from a human donor with classical Hodgkin lymphoma.

This clone was found a few times. The gene calls are TRBV4-3 and TRBJ2-1; 8 bases are a match to TRBD2. Germline CDR1 and CDR2: LGHNA and YSLEER. The V gene end was trimmed by 1 base and the J gene end by 8 bases; junction bases not matched to a gene: 13. The CDR3 spans 17 residues. The CDR3 DNA sequence: TGCGCCAGCAGCCAAGTAGCCGGCAGCGGGAGATGGGATGAGCAGTTCTTC. Translated: CASSQVAGSGRWDEQFF.

J is TRBJ1-5 and V is TRBV10-3; D gene ambiguous. The CDR3 is 15 residues long. The V and J ends lost 3 bases and 0 bases respectively, with 9 bases between them. Germline loops: CDR1 ENHRY, CDR2 SYGVKD. CDR3 coding DNA: TGTGCCATCAGTGAAGGAGGGATTAGCAATCAGCCCCAGCATTTT. Its translation is CAISEGGISNQPQHF.

The chain has TRBV19 and TRBJ2-1, with TRBD2 as a possible D gene (5 bases). The CDR3 length is 12 residues. From germline, CDR1 is LNHDA and CDR2 SQIVND (reference sequence). V was clipped by 5 bases and J by 5 bases, with 7 bases between them. This CDR3 reads CASSWRDNEQFF. The CDR3 DNA follows: TGTGCCAGTAGTTGGCGGGACAATGAGCAGTTCTTC.

This clone was seen a few times. The rearrangement links TRBV4-2 to TRBJ2-1; D remains ambiguous. With 0 bases removed from V and 7 bases from J, the gap between germline ends came to 13 bases. CDR3 length equals 15 residues. Germline V CDR1 and CDR2: LGHNA, YNFKEQ. CDR3 sequence reads: CASSQDWLVPNEQFF. The CDR3 nucleotides read TGTGCCAGCAGCCAAGATTGGTTAGTCCCAAATGAGCAGTTCTTC.

This clone has a handful of counts. The chain joins TRBV7-2 to TRBJ2-2, with unresolved D. CDR1 and CDR2 from the germline V gene are SGHTA and FQGNSA. V was clipped by 4 bases and J by 4 bases, with 16 bases between them. CDR3 length: 16 amino acids. The CDR3 coding sequence is TGTGCCAGCAGCTCTAGTCAGAAACGAGGCACCGGGGAGCTGTTTTTT. This sequence encodes CASSSSQKRGTGELFF.

This clone has only a few counts. The genes are TRBV6-5 and TRBJ1-6; D ambiguous. CDR3 length: 14 amino acids. Trimming stripped 4 bases from V and 7 bases from J, with 11 bases between. Germline lookup yields CDR1 MNHEY and CDR2 SVGAGI. CDR3 in amino acids: CASSFGIANSPLHF. The CDR3 bases are TGTGCCAGCAGTTTTGGGATAGCGAATTCACCCCTCCACTTT.

The genes are TRBV9 and TRBJ2-7, with D perhaps TRBD1 or TRBD2 (6 bases each). V lost 0 bases and J lost 0, with 10 bases in between. The germline V gene encodes CDR1 SGDLS and CDR2 YYNGEE. The CDR3 is 15 amino acids. CDR3 bases: TGTGCCAGCAGCGTAGTCAGGGGAGGCTCCTACGAGCAGTACGTC. This sequence encodes CASSVVRGGSYEQYV.

This chain connects TRBV5-1 to TRBJ1-4, with a tentative D call TRBD1 (5 bases). The CDR3 covers 15 residues. Trimming removed 0 bases at V and 7 bases at J, with 13 bases between. Germline CDR1 SGHRS, CDR2 YFSETQ. The CDR3 bases are TGCGCCAGCAGCTTGGCCGGGGGGGAAAGTGAAAAACTGTTTTTT. Translation gives CASSLAGGESEKLFF.

The J gene is TRBJ2-5, the V gene TRBV7-8; 9 bases are shared with TRBD1. The J call is doubtful: the DNA matches TRBJ2-7 better. This CDR3 is built from 15 residues. The germline V gene has CDR1 SGHVS and CDR2 FQNEAQ. CDR3 coding DNA: TGTGCCAGCAGCTTATTGGGGACAGGGCTCCACGAGCAGTACTTC. Protein sequence: CASSLLGTGLHEQYF.

The gene calls are TRBV7-9 and TRBJ1-2; D call uncertain. Germline V CDR1 and CDR2: SEHNR, FQNEAQ (reference sequence). This CDR3 is built from 13 residues. V was shortened by 5 bases and J by 3 bases, with 10 bases between the two germline ends. The CDR3 region has the DNA TGTGCCAGCAGCGTCGGTCATGACTATGGCTACACCTTC. Translated: CASSVGHDYGYTF.

The chain uses TRBV7-9 and TRBJ1-3, with D possibly being TRBD1 (5 bases). The CDR3 length is 16 residues. With 0 bases removed from V and 4 bases from J, the gap between germline ends came to 13 bases. Germline CDR1 and CDR2: SEHNR and FQNEAQ (reference sequence). DNA for the CDR3: TGTGCCAGCAGCTTAGCGGGGGGACGCCGCGGAAACACCATATATTTT. Encoded protein: CASSLAGGRRGNTIYF.

This chain joins TRBV29-1 and TRBJ2-3, with D possibly matching TRBD1 (6 bases). Germline V gene data show CDR1 as SQVTM and CDR2 as ANQGSEA. Trimming pared 5 bases from V and 2 bases from J, leaving 11 bases between. The CDR3 runs to 13 residues. The CDR3 region is CSVWGQITDTQYF. Here the CDR3 DNA reads TGCAGCGTTTGGGGACAAATCACAGATACGCAGTATTTT.

J is TRBJ2-2 and V is TRBV6-6; 8 nucleotides match TRBD1. There are 16 residues in the CDR3. V lost 5 bases, J lost 8 bases, and 13 bases stayed unmatched. Germline CDR1 reads MNHNY; CDR2 reads SVGAGI (reference sequence). Here the CDR3 reads CASSAPGTGVSGELFF. For the CDR3, the DNA is TGTGCCAGCAGTGCCCCCGGGACAGGTGTTTCTGGGGAGCTGTTTTTT.

The chain links TRBV6-6 to TRBJ1-3; D not certain. The CDR3 covers 11 residues. V was trimmed by 6 bases and J by 6 bases, leaving 6 bases between them. Looked up from germline, CDR1 is MNHNY and CDR2 is SVGAGI (reference sequence). The CDR3 region has the DNA TGTGCCAGCAGGGCGGAAAACACCATATATTTT. This gives the protein CASRAENTIYF.

As regards this clone: Other nucleotide sequences from this sample produce the same CDR3. The J gene is TRBJ1-1, the V gene TRBV14, with D perhaps TRBD1 (6 bases). CDR3 length equals 14 residues. With 1 base removed from V and 1 base from J, the gap between germline ends came to 7 bases. In germline, CDR1 is SGHDN, CDR2 FVKESK. The CDR3 DNA is TGTGCCAGCAGCCAAGTCAGGGGGAACACTGAAGCTTTCTTT. Translation: CASSQVRGNTEAFF.

This clone ranks as medium-sized. J is TRBJ1-5 and V is TRBV15; D gene ambiguous. The CDR3 runs to 12 residues. The V gene's germline CDR1 is LNHNV and CDR2 YYDKDF (reference sequence). V was shortened by 5 bases and J by 1 base, with 3 bases between the two germline ends. CDR3 amino acids: CATSESNQPQHF. CDR3 DNA sequence: TGTGCCACCAGCGAGAGCAATCAGCCCCAGCATTTT.

The chain joins TRBV28 to TRBJ2-7; the D is unclear. The CDR3 is 16 residues long. Germline assignment: CDR1 MDHEN and CDR2 SYDVKM. V lost 3 bases to trimming and J lost 3 bases, with 18 bases between them. CDR3 bases: TGTGCCAGCAGTTTCCGGGCCTTTGGGTCTTACTACGAGCAGTACTTC. Its protein is CASSFRAFGSYYEQYF.

The chain has TRBV10-1 and TRBJ2-5, with 8 bases identical to TRBD2. Trimming cost V 5 bases and J 5 bases; bases outside gene matches: 16. The CDR3 has 17 amino acids. CDR1 and CDR2 (germline): WNHNN, SYGVQD (reference sequence). For the CDR3, the DNA is TGCGCCAGCAGTCCGGGGCTTAGGCGGGGACTAGTGGAGACCCAGTACTTC. This gives the protein CASSPGLRRGLVETQYF.